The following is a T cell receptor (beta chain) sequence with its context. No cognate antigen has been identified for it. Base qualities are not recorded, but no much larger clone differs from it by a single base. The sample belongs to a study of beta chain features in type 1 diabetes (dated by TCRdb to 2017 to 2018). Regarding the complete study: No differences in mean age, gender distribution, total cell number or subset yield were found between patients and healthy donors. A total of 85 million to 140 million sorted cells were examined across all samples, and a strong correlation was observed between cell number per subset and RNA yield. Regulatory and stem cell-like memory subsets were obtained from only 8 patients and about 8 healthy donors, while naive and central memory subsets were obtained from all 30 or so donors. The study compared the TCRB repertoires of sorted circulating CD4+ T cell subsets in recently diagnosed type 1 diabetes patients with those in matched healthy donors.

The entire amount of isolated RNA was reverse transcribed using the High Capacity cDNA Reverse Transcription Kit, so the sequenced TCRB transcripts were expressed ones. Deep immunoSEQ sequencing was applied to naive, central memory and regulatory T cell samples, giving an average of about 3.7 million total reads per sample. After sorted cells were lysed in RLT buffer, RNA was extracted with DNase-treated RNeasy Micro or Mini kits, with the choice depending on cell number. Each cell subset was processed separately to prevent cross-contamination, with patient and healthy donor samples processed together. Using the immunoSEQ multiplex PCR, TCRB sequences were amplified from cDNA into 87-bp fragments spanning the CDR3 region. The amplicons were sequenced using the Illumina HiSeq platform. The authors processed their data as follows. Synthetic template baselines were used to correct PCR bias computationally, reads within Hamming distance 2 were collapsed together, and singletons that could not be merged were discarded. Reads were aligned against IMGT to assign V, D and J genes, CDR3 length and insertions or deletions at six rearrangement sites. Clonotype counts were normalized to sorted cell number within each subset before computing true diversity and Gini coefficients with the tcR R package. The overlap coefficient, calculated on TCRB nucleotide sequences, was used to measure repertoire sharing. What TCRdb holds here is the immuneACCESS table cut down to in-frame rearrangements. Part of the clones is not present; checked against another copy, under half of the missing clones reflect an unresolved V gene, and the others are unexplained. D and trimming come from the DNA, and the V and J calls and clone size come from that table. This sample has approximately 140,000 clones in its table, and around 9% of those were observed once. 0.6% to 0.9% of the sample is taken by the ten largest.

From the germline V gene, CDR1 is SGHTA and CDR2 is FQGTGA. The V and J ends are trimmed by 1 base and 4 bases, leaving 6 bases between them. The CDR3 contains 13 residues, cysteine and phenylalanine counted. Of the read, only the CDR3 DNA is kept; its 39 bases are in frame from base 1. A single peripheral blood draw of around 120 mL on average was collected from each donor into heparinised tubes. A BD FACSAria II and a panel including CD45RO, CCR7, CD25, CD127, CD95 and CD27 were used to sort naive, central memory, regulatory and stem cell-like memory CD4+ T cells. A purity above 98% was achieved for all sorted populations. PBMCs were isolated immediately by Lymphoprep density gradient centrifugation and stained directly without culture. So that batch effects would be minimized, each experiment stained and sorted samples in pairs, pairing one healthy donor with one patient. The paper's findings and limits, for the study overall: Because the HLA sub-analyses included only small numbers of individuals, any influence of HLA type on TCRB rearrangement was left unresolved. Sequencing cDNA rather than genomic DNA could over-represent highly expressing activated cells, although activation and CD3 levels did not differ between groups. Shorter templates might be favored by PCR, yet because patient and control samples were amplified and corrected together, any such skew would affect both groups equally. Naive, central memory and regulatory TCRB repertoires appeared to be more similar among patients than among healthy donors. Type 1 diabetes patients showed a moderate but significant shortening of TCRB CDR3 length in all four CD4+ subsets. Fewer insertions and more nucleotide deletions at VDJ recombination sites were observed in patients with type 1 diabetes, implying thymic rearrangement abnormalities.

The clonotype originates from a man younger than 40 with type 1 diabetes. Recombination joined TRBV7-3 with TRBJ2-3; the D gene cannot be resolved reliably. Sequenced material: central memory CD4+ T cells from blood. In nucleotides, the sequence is TGTGCCAGCAGCTTAATGTCCTCAGATACGCAGTATTTT. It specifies CASSLMSSDTQYF. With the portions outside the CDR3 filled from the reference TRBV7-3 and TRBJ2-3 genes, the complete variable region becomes GAGVSQTPSNKVTEKGKYVELRCDPISGHTALYWYRQSLGQGPEFLIYFQGTGAADDSGLPNDRFFAVRPEGSVSTLKIQRTERGDSAVYLCASSLMSSDTQYFGPGTRLTVL.